The clone carrying this T cell receptor (beta chain) has only one observation. Naive CD8 cells comprised CD45RO-negative, CCR7-positively selected cells, excluding terminally differentiated effector memory CD45RA+ cells. This sample was included in a study of shared clonotypes between healthy human individuals. The data were produced by immunoSEQ multiplex PCR, yet TCRdb's version contains in-frame clones alone and is incomplete. Here the sample spans roughly 590,000 clones, less than 97% being singletons. Germline lookup yields CDR1 MNHEY and CDR2 SMNVEV (reference sequence). V was pared by 5 bases and J by 2 bases, with 9 bases of the junction left unmatched. This CDR3 is built from 15 residues.

Sequencing used naive CD8+ T cells sorted from blood. The receptor was derived from a young woman in good health. The chain employs TRBV27 and TRBJ2-7, with 7 bases fitting TRBD1. The CDR3 reads CASSTRDRPTYEQYF. The CDR3 DNA reads as TGTGCCAGCAGTACCCGGGACAGACCTACCTACGAGCAGTACTTC.